Listed below are T cell receptor beta chains from one sample, sequenced in a study of T cell clonotyping in hematopoietic cell transplantation. Method: immunoSEQ multiplex PCR; TCRdb's copy keeps in-frame clones and lacks some. The sample has 25,000 to 30,000 clones, 80% to 95% seen once. The material sequenced was PBMCs, taken 100 days after allogeneic stem cell transplant. The receptor source for this set is a female patient in her forties or fifties who had an allogeneic stem cell transplant from a related donor, so the T cells may come from the graft donor. Some clones in this sample may be carry-over from other donors' samples. CDR3s include the opening cysteine and the closing phenylalanine or tryptophan. D genes are given only for firm matches. Clone size appears in some rows only: once, few, many, or a class for an expanded clone.

cdr3_aa: CASSKGTGNYEQYF
cdr3_nt: TGTGCCAGCAGCAAAGGGACAGGGAACTACGAGCAGTACTTC
d_call: TRBD1
clone_size: -
j_call: TRBJ2-7
v_call: TRBV7-2

cdr3_aa: CASSQEEQGRNTEAFF
cdr3_nt: TGCGCCAGCAGCCAAGAGGAGCAGGGGCGGAACACTGAAGCTTTCTTT
d_call: -
clone_size: -
j_call: TRBJ1-1
v_call: TRBV4-1

cdr3_aa: CATAGTPSDGELFF
cdr3_nt: TGTGCCACCGCCGGGACTCCTTCCGACGGGGAGCTGTTTTTT
d_call: -
clone_size: -
j_call: TRBJ2-2
v_call: TRBV15

cdr3_aa: CASSPGVISPLHF
cdr3_nt: TGTGCCAGCAGCCCCGGAGTTATTTCACCCCTCCACTTT
d_call: -
clone_size: few
j_call: TRBJ1-6
v_call: TRBV7-9

cdr3_aa: CASSDGGAKNIQYF
cdr3_nt: TGTGCCAGCAGTGACGGAGGAGCCAAAAACATTCAGTACTTC
d_call: -
clone_size: -
j_call: TRBJ2-4
v_call: TRBV2

cdr3_aa: CASSKRGAGANYGYTF
cdr3_nt: TGTGCCAGCAGCAAGAGGGGGGCCGGAGCTAACTATGGCTACACCTTC
d_call: -
clone_size: -
j_call: TRBJ1-2
v_call: TRBV21-1

cdr3_aa: CAIRGGGETQYF
cdr3_nt: TGTGCCATCCGTGGGGGCGGAGAGACCCAGTACTTC
d_call: -
clone_size: -
j_call: TRBJ2-5
v_call: TRBV10-3

cdr3_aa: CASSEAGNTEAFF
cdr3_nt: TGTGCCAGCAGTGAAGCAGGGAACACTGAAGCTTTCTTT
d_call: -
clone_size: once
j_call: TRBJ1-1
v_call: TRBV25-1

cdr3_aa: CASSPFGGGFKEKLFF
cdr3_nt: TGTGCCAGCAGTCCCTTCGGGGGGGGTTTTAAGGAAAAACTGTTTTTT
d_call: -
clone_size: -
j_call: TRBJ1-4
v_call: TRBV28

cdr3_aa: CASSLGGARQGHEQYF
cdr3_nt: TGCGCCAGCAGCTTGGGTGGAGCGAGACAGGGCCACGAGCAGTACTTC
d_call: TRBD1
clone_size: -
j_call: TRBJ2-7
v_call: TRBV5-1

cdr3_aa: CASSGGRGNYGYTF
cdr3_nt: TGTGCCAGCAGTGGAGGGAGAGGTAACTATGGCTACACCTTC
d_call: -
clone_size: -
j_call: TRBJ1-2
v_call: TRBV2

cdr3_aa: CATGPGTAAEKLFF
cdr3_nt: TGTGCCACCGGGCCGGGAACGGCGGCTGAAAAACTGTTTTTT
d_call: -
clone_size: once
j_call: TRBJ1-4
v_call: TRBV2

cdr3_aa: CASSVRGLAYGYTF
cdr3_nt: TGTGCCAGCAGCGTCAGGGGGCTCGCCTATGGCTACACCTTC
d_call: TRBD1
clone_size: -
j_call: TRBJ1-2
v_call: TRBV7-8

cdr3_aa: CASKQQGGETQYF
cdr3_nt: TGTGCCAGTAAACAACAGGGTGGAGAGACCCAGTACTTC
d_call: -
clone_size: -
j_call: TRBJ2-5
v_call: TRBV19

cdr3_aa: CASRQPNSNQPQHF
cdr3_nt: TGCGCCAGCAGACAGCCAAATAGCAATCAGCCCCAGCATTTT
d_call: -
clone_size: -
j_call: TRBJ1-5
v_call: TRBV23-1

cdr3_aa: CASSLDRNQPQHF
cdr3_nt: TGTGCCAGCAGCTTGGACCGCAATCAGCCCCAGCATTTT
d_call: -
clone_size: -
j_call: TRBJ1-5
v_call: TRBV5-6

cdr3_aa: CASSEDGMSYSYTF
cdr3_nt: TGTGCCAGCAGTGAAGATGGCATGAGCTATAGCTACACCTTC
d_call: -
clone_size: -
j_call: TRBJ1-2
v_call: TRBV2

cdr3_aa: CASSKDRTSSYEQYF
cdr3_nt: TGTGCCAGCAGTAAAGACAGGACAAGCTCCTACGAGCAGTACTTC
d_call: -
clone_size: -
j_call: TRBJ2-7
v_call: TRBV2

cdr3_aa: CASSQVGRGSGANVLTF
cdr3_nt: TGTGCCAGCAGCCAAGTGGGTCGAGGGTCCGGGGCCAACGTCCTGACTTTC
d_call: -
clone_size: -
j_call: TRBJ2-6
v_call: TRBV4-2

cdr3_aa: CASIKGRTPGSGYTF
cdr3_nt: TGTGCCAGCATAAAGGGACGGACGCCTGGGTCGGGCTACACCTTC
d_call: -
clone_size: -
j_call: TRBJ1-2
v_call: TRBV2

cdr3_aa: CASSLVGREVNEQFF
cdr3_nt: TGTGCCAGCAGCTTAGTTGGCAGGGAGGTAAATGAGCAGTTCTTC
d_call: -
clone_size: -
j_call: TRBJ2-1
v_call: TRBV7-2

cdr3_aa: CASSSPRSRSHETQYF
cdr3_nt: TGTGCCAGCAGTTCACCTCGGTCTAGGAGCCATGAGACCCAGTACTTC
d_call: -
clone_size: -
j_call: TRBJ2-5
v_call: TRBV6-5

cdr3_aa: CASSDGGSNQPQHF
cdr3_nt: TGTGCCAGCAGTGATGGGGGTAGCAATCAGCCCCAGCATTTT
d_call: -
clone_size: few
j_call: TRBJ1-5
v_call: TRBV2

cdr3_aa: CASSQILGGTEAFF
cdr3_nt: TGCGCCAGCAGCCAGATACTAGGGGGCACTGAAGCTTTCTTT
d_call: -
clone_size: -
j_call: TRBJ1-1
v_call: TRBV4-3

cdr3_aa: CASSVGQSGNTIYF
cdr3_nt: TGTGCCAGCAGCGTTGGTCAATCTGGAAACACCATATATTTT
d_call: -
clone_size: -
j_call: TRBJ1-3
v_call: TRBV9

cdr3_aa: CASSYSRQVGHEQYF
cdr3_nt: TGTGCCAGCAGTTACTCGAGACAGGTTGGGCACGAGCAGTACTTC
d_call: -
clone_size: once
j_call: TRBJ2-7
v_call: TRBV6-5

cdr3_aa: CATSRDSRGYYGYTF
cdr3_nt: TGTGCCACCAGCAGAGATTCCAGGGGGTACTATGGCTACACCTTC
d_call: TRBD1
clone_size: -
j_call: TRBJ1-2
v_call: TRBV15

cdr3_aa: CASSGLAGTSYEQYF
cdr3_nt: TGTGCCAGCAGTGGACTAGCGGGGACCTCCTACGAGCAGTACTTC
d_call: TRBD2
clone_size: -
j_call: TRBJ2-7
v_call: TRBV27

cdr3_aa: CASSHSRDSGEAF
cdr3_nt: TGTGCCAGCAGTCACTCCCGAGATAGCGGGGAGGCATTC
d_call: TRBD2
clone_size: -
j_call: TRBJ2-7
v_call: TRBV28

cdr3_aa: CASSFQGLTEAFF
cdr3_nt: TGTGCCAGCAGCTTCCAGGGGTTAACTGAAGCTTTCTTT
d_call: -
clone_size: -
j_call: TRBJ1-1
v_call: TRBV7-2

cdr3_aa: CASSLVLGGF
cdr3_nt: TGTGCCAGCAGCTTGGTACTCGGAGGGTTT
d_call: -
clone_size: few
j_call: TRBJ1-1
v_call: TRBV5-6

cdr3_aa: CASSVAAGADGELFF
cdr3_nt: TGTGCCAGCAGCGTAGCGGCAGGGGCGGACGGGGAGCTGTTTTTT
d_call: -
clone_size: -
j_call: TRBJ2-2
v_call: TRBV9